These 11 T cell receptor beta chains were sequenced from one sample in a study of cytomegalovirus exposure and HLA in healthy donors. PCR used 60 Vbeta primers and 13 Jbeta primers. Here immunoSEQ multiplex PCR was the method, and the copy in TCRdb shows in-frame clones only, minus some. The sample gives 85,000 to 90,000 clones, 65% to 80% of which show up once; 2.7% is in the top ten. The sample consisted of PBMCs. These receptors all come from a man aged 25-45 years in good health and CMV-seronegative.

The gene calls are TRBV5-6 and TRBJ2-2; D remains ambiguous. The germline V and J ends were trimmed by 2 bases and 1 base, with 9 bases remaining between them. This CDR3 spans 15 amino acids. Germline CDR1 reads SGHDT; CDR2 reads YYEEEE. The CDR3 nucleotides read TGTGCCAGCAGCTTAGGAGTCCTGAACACCGGGGAGCTGTTTTTT. It yields the protein CASSLGVLNTGELFF.

The J gene is TRBJ2-3, the V gene TRBV19; TRBD2 matches 12 bases. Trimming removed 1 base from V and 2 bases from J; junction bases left unmatched: 4. Germline-derived CDR1 and CDR2 are LNHDA and SQIVND (reference sequence). CDR3 length equals 17 residues. In nucleotides, the CDR3 is TGTGCCAGTAGTATAGCCGGACTAGCGGGGCTCACAGATACGCAGTATTTT. Its protein product is CASSIAGLAGLTDTQYF.

V is TRBV6-1 and J is TRBJ2-2; 11 positions match TRBD1. The junction had 10 bases not matched to a gene; V was cut back by 0 bases and J by 7 bases. The CDR3 totals 18 residues. Germline-derived CDR1 and CDR2 are MNHNS and SASEGT. The CDR3 nucleotides read TGTGCCAGCAGTGAAGCCTACTGGACAGGGGGCGCGGACGGGGAGCTGTTTTTT. This translates into CASSEAYWTGGADGELFF.

The gene calls are TRBV2 and TRBJ2-5, with TRBD1 as a possible D gene (6 bases). Germline CDR1 reads SNHLY; CDR2 reads FYNNEI. V was clipped by 3 bases and J by 2 bases, with 13 bases between them. This CDR3 is built from 15 residues. CDR3 in amino acids: CASSEDRSKQETQYF. CDR3 nucleotides: TGTGCCAGCAGTGAGGACAGATCAAAACAAGAGACCCAGTACTTC.

This chain links TRBV12-5 with TRBJ2-5, with D unclear. The better agreement between TRBJ2-7 and the DNA end casts doubt on the J call. CDR3 length: 14 amino acids. Germline values: CDR1 LGHNT, CDR2 FRNRAP. The CDR3 sequence is CASGLANGRPEQYF. CDR3 DNA sequence: TGTGCTAGTGGTTTGGCCAATGGTCGTCCCGAGCAGTACTTC.

The chain uses TRBV5-5 and TRBJ1-1, with D maybe TRBD1 (6 bases). The CDR3 runs to 15 residues. Trimming took 1 base from V and 4 from J, leaving 14 bases between them. From germline, CDR1 is SGHKS and CDR2 YYEKEE (reference sequence). CDR3 DNA: TGTGCCAGCAGCTTGTCAGGGGACGGTGGCACTGAAGCTTTCTTT. It encodes CASSLSGDGGTEAFF.

The V and J genes are TRBV7-2 and TRBJ1-5; D call uncertain. Germline assignment: CDR1 SGHTA and CDR2 FQGNSA. The CDR3 spans 15 residues. Trimming left V 1 base short and J 4 bases short, with 11 bases between. The CDR3 DNA reads TGTGCCAGCAGCTTAGGGGCGGGCCTTAATCAGCCCCAGCATTTT. This encodes CASSLGAGLNQPQHF.

The chain carries TRBV18 and TRBJ2-5; D possibly corresponds to TRBD1 (6 bases). V shed 6 bases and J shed 1 base, with 12 bases lying between them. Germline V gene data show CDR1 as KGHSH and CDR2 as LQKENI. The CDR3 loop spans 14 amino acids. DNA of the CDR3: TGTGCCAGCTCTCGCGACAGGACCCAAGAGACCCAGTACTTC. Its translation is CASSRDRTQETQYF.

The genes are TRBV19 and TRBJ1-5, with D unclear. The CDR3 covers 13 residues. Between the trimmed V and J ends, which lost 6 bases and 5 bases, there was a span of 11 bases. Germline lookup yields CDR1 LNHDA and CDR2 SQIVND (reference sequence). CDR3 nucleotides: TGTGCCAGTAGCGCCCAACTCGATCAGCCCCAGCATTTT. Translating gives CASSAQLDQPQHF.

The chain employs TRBV19 and TRBJ1-1; 9 nucleotides agree with TRBD1. Germline V lookup: CDR1 LNHDA, CDR2 SQIVND (reference sequence). V was pared by 3 bases and J by 5 bases, with 7 bases of the junction left unmatched. The CDR3 is made up of 15 amino acids. The CDR3 nucleotides are TGTGCCAGTAGTATCCGTCCGGGACAGGGAACTGAAGCTTTCTTT. The encoded protein is CASSIRPGQGTEAFF.

The V gene is TRBV4-1, the J gene TRBJ1-2, with D perhaps TRBD1 (6 bases). Deletions cut 4 bases from V and 5 bases from J, with 23 bases between. CDR1 and CDR2 from the germline V gene are MGHRA and YSYEKL. This CDR3 comprises 17 residues. The CDR3 loop is CASSPIPGGRGNYGYTF. The DNA of the CDR3 is TGCGCCAGCAGCCCCATCCCGGGGGGCCGGGGAAATTATGGCTACACCTTC.